This TCR beta chain came from a study of cytomegalovirus exposure and HLA in healthy donors. This clone showed up just a few times. Its cognate antigen is unknown. 60 Vbeta and 13 Jbeta primers were used in PCR. Profiling relied on immunoSEQ multiplex PCR, and the TCRdb table lists in-frame clones only, not all of them. In the table there are more than 95,000 clones, more than 60% of which are singletons. General study results and limits: A cluster of highly shared sequence variants was likely a sequencing artifact. Later analysis identified several of the most significant clusters that appeared linked to common viral pathogens.

Source material: PBMCs. The sequence derives from a male donor in good health and CMV-seronegative.

The CDR3 coding sequence is TGCGCCAGCAGCCACCTTAGCGGGAGCTCGTACGAGCAGTACTTC. Amino acids: CASSHLSGSSYEQYF. This chain joins TRBV4-3 and TRBJ2-7, with 9 positions matching TRBD2. CDR3 length: 15 residues. V trimming: 3 bases; J trimming: 4 bases; junction bases outside the gene matches: 7. Germline V gene data show CDR1 as LGHNA and CDR2 as YSLEER.